The 23 T cell receptor beta chains below all came from one sample that was sequenced in a study of cytomegalovirus exposure and HLA in healthy donors. PCR amplification relied on 60 Vbeta primers (plus 13 Jbeta primers). The repertoire was sequenced with immunoSEQ multiplex PCR; TCRdb's copy has only in-frame clones and lacks some. Of some 54,000 clones in the sample, 73% are singletons; the top ten hold about 3%. The specimen sequenced was PBMCs. Receptors originate from a man between 18 and 29 years old in good health and CMV-seronegative.

This clone was seen a handful of times. This chain uses TRBV29-1 with TRBJ1-1, with TRBD1 matching over 8 bases. In germline, CDR1 is SQVTM, CDR2 ANQGSEA. The CDR3 loop spans 14 amino acids. V lost 6 bases and J lost 3; bases outside the gene matches: 9. The CDR3 DNA is TGCAGCGTCGAAAGACAGGGGCTGTACACTGAAGCTTTCTTT. Its translation: CSVERQGLYTEAFF. Full variable domain (outside the CDR3, taken from reference TRBV29-1 and TRBJ1-1): SAVISQKPSRDICQRGTSLTIQCQVDSQVTMMFWYRQQPGQSLTLIATANQGSEATYESGFVIDKFPISRPNLTFSTLTVSNMSPEDSSIYLCSVERQGLYTEAFFGQGTRLTVV.

The chain uses TRBV4-1 and TRBJ2-7; 9 positions agree with TRBD2. V shed 4 bases and J 6 bases; nucleotides not matched to a gene: 16. The CDR3 sequence is 17 residues long. The germline V gene encodes CDR1 MGHRA and CDR2 YSYEKL. CDR3 DNA sequence: TGCGCCAGCAGCCGAATGGGTAGCGGGAGCGTCATTGGCGAGCAGTACTTC. It translates to CASSRMGSGSVIGEQYF.

V is TRBV23-1 and J is TRBJ1-2, with unresolved D. TRBV23-1 is recorded as an ORF, its role being uncertain. V lost 10 bases to trimming and J lost 6 bases, with 12 bases between them. The CDR3 sequence is 11 residues long. CDR3 sequence: CANTCPHGYTF. The DNA of the CDR3 is TGCGCCAACACGTGCCCTCATGGCTACACCTTC.

V gene TRBV6-5 combines with J gene TRBJ2-7; D gene unclear. The CDR3 extends over 13 amino acids. Trimming removed 4 bases from V and 1 base from J, with 8 bases in between. CDR1 and CDR2 from the germline V gene are MNHEY and SVGAGI. CDR3 nucleotides: TGTGCCAGCAGTTCCTCCCGGTCCTACGAGCAGTACTTC. Its translation is CASSSSRSYEQYF.

J is TRBJ1-5 and V is TRBV30; a weak D match, TRBD1 (5 bases). Trimming stripped 0 bases from V and 7 bases from J, with 10 bases between. There are 13 residues in the CDR3. Germline V gene sequence: CDR1 GTSNPN, CDR2 SVGIG (reference sequence). CDR3 nucleotides: TGTGCCTGGAGTGTACAGGATAGACAGCCCCAGCATTTT. As protein: CAWSVQDRQPQHF.

This rearrangement joins TRBV28 to TRBJ1-2; D perhaps matches TRBD1 (5 bases). The CDR3 spans 13 residues. V was cut by 7 bases and J by 8 bases, with 17 bases left in between. Germline CDR1 is MDHEN and CDR2 is SYDVKM. CDR3 in amino acids: CASTPGGAGGYTF. DNA for the CDR3: TGTGCCAGCACACCCGGGGGAGCAGGGGGCTACACCTTC.

The chain has TRBV7-9 and TRBJ2-5, with D perhaps matching TRBD1 (5 bases). This CDR3 contains 13 residues. Trimming took 1 base from V and 4 from J, leaving 7 bases between them. Germline V gene sequence: CDR1 SEHNR, CDR2 FQNEAQ (reference sequence). This CDR3 is CASSLDRRETQYF. CDR3 in DNA: TGTGCCAGCAGCTTAGACAGGCGAGAGACCCAGTACTTC. Based on the CDR3 plus reference TRBV7-9 and TRBJ2-5, the full variable domain is DTGVSQNPRHKITKRGQNVTFRCDPISEHNRLYWYRQTLGQGPEFLTYFQNEAQLEKSRLLSDRFSAERPKGSFSTLEIQRTEQGDSAMYLCASSLDRRETQYFGPGTRLLVL.

The rearrangement uses TRBV10-3 and TRBJ1-1, with D perhaps matching TRBD1 (6 bases). Germline CDR1 and CDR2: ENHRY and SYGVKD. The CDR3 is 14 amino acids. V lost 5 bases to trimming and J lost 2 bases, with 12 bases between them. This CDR3 is CAISSGTFNTEAFF. CDR3 coding DNA: TGTGCCATCAGTTCCGGGACATTCAACACTGAAGCTTTCTTT.

V is TRBV5-1 and J is TRBJ2-7; 8 nucleotides align to TRBD2. Trimming cost V 4 bases and J 4 bases; bases outside gene matches: 13. Germline V gene data show CDR1 as SGHRS and CDR2 as YFSETQ. The CDR3 runs 16 residues. CDR3: CASSHTVASGQYEQYF. As DNA, the CDR3 is TGCGCCAGCAGCCATACGGTTGCTAGCGGGCAGTACGAGCAGTACTTC.

The rearrangement joins TRBV6-1 to TRBJ2-1; 8 bases are a match to TRBD2. V was clipped by 6 bases and J by 5 bases; unmatched bases: 9. The CDR3 sequence is 15 residues long. In germline, CDR1 is MNHNS, CDR2 SASEGT. The chain's CDR3 is CASSPLAGFDNEQFF. CDR3 bases: TGTGCCAGCAGCCCTTTAGCGGGATTCGACAATGAGCAGTTCTTC.

The chain employs TRBV7-2 and TRBJ2-1, with unresolved D. V lost 0 bases to trimming and J lost 15 bases, with 12 bases between them. The CDR3 has 12 residues. Germline V lookup: CDR1 SGHTA, CDR2 FQGNSA. The CDR3, as DNA: TGTGCCAGCAGCTTAGCTTCGATGGCCCGGTTCTTC. Translated, it gives CASSLASMARFF.

The V gene is TRBV6-1, the J gene TRBJ2-7, with TRBD2 matching 8 bases. The CDR3 consists of 15 residues. V lost 8 bases, J lost 3 bases, and 12 bases stayed unmatched. Germline V gives CDR1 MNHNS, CDR2 SASEGT. Here the CDR3 DNA reads TGTGCCAGCTCGAGGAGTAGCGGGAACCTCTACGAGCAGTACTTC. Residues: CASSRSSGNLYEQYF.

The chain uses TRBV25-1 and TRBJ2-5; D is unclear. Germline V gives CDR1 MGHDK, CDR2 SYGVNS. Trimming removed 4 bases at V and 4 bases at J, with 13 bases between. This CDR3 is built from 14 residues. The CDR3 loop is CASSAPQASETQYF. CDR3 in DNA: TGTGCCAGCAGTGCCCCCCAGGCTTCAGAGACCCAGTACTTC. Filled out from reference TRBV25-1 and TRBJ2-5, the complete variable domain reads EADIYQTPRYLVIGTGKKITLECSQTMGHDKMYWYQQDPGMELHLIHYSYGVNSTEKGDLSSESTVSRIRTEHFPLTLESARPSHTSQYLCASSAPQASETQYFGPGTRLLVL.

The gene calls are TRBV19 and TRBJ2-7; D perhaps matches TRBD1 (6 bases). The CDR3 is 11 residues long. Trimming stripped 6 bases from V and 13 bases from J, with 16 bases between. Germline CDR1 LNHDA, CDR2 SQIVND (reference sequence). This chain's CDR3 is CASSAPGQLYF. The CDR3 bases are TGTGCCAGTAGCGCGCCGGGACAACTATACTTC.

Here the CDR3 reads CASSQEIRSGANVLTF. The DNA for the CDR3 is TGCGCCAGCAGCCAAGAAATTCGGTCTGGGGCCAACGTCCTGACTTTC. The J gene is TRBJ2-6, the V gene TRBV4-3; no definite D call. CDR1 LGHNA and CDR2 YSLEER come from the germline V gene. This CDR3 has 16 amino acids. V was shortened by 0 bases and J by 1 base, with 7 bases between the two germline ends.

The V and J genes are TRBV25-1 and TRBJ2-7, with D possibly TRBD1 on 6 matching bases. V lost 4 bases to trimming and J lost 4 bases, with 11 bases between them. Germline V gives CDR1 MGHDK, CDR2 SYGVNS. The CDR3 contains 13 residues. The DNA for the CDR3 is TGTGCCAGCAGTGGCCTCAGGGGTTACGAGCAGTACTTC. Its translation is CASSGLRGYEQYF.

Judged by abundance, this clone is medium-sized. The CDR3: CASSQGRSSEQYF. The CDR3 nucleotides read TGCGCCAGCAGCCAAGGAAGGAGTTCCGAGCAGTACTTC. V and J are TRBV4-1 and TRBJ2-7; D gene ambiguous. The V gene lost 1 base and the J gene lost 6 bases, with 10 bases spanning the gap. Germline CDR1 and CDR2: MGHRA and YSYEKL. The CDR3 totals 13 residues.

This sequence joins TRBV5-1 and TRBJ2-4; a weak D match, TRBD1 (5 bases). The ends were cut back, 0 bases at V and 5 bases at J, with 12 bases in the middle. This CDR3 is built from 15 residues. Germline V CDR1 and CDR2: SGHRS, YFSETQ. The CDR3 loop reads CASSLGGIVENIQYF. In DNA form, the CDR3 reads TGCGCCAGCAGCTTGGGGGGCATTGTGGAAAACATTCAGTACTTC.

The V call is TRBV5-1, the J call TRBJ2-5; 7 bases fit TRBD2. The CDR3 contains 14 residues. Germline V gene sequence: CDR1 SGHRS, CDR2 YFSETQ. V trimming: 4 bases; J trimming: 5 bases; junction bases outside the gene matches: 8. In DNA, the CDR3 is TGCGCCAGCAGCCGGGGGGAAGCAGCCGAGACCCAGTACTTC. Amino acid sequence: CASSRGEAAETQYF.

This chain joins TRBV6-5 and TRBJ1-4; no clear D gene. Germline CDR1 and CDR2: MNHEY and SVGAGI. The CDR3 extends over 14 amino acids. V shed 7 bases and J shed 0 bases, with 9 bases lying between them. CDR3 loop: CASTGDATNEKLFF. DNA for the CDR3: TGTGCCAGCACCGGGGATGCAACTAATGAAAAACTGTTTTTT.

The gene calls are TRBV7-8 and TRBJ2-5, with 13 bases fitting TRBD2. The germline V gene encodes CDR1 SGHVS and CDR2 FQNEAQ. CDR3 length equals 15 residues. With V trimmed by 5 bases and J by 5 bases, 5 bases remained unmatched. The CDR3 loop is CASSRLAGGRETQYF. For the CDR3, the DNA is TGTGCCAGCAGCAGACTAGCGGGAGGTCGGGAGACCCAGTACTTC.

The chain has TRBV28 and TRBJ2-7; TRBD1 is a possible D gene (5 bases). This CDR3 contains 12 residues. Trimming stripped 6 bases from V and 4 bases from J, with 10 bases between. Germline assignment: CDR1 MDHEN and CDR2 SYDVKM. The CDR3: CASRQRQYEQYF. The DNA of the CDR3 is TGTGCCAGCAGGCAGCGACAGTACGAGCAGTACTTC.

The genes are TRBV29-1 and TRBJ1-1, with TRBD1 matching 8 bases. The junction had 12 bases not matched to a gene; V was cut back by 4 bases and J by 5 bases. Germline CDR1 and CDR2: SQVTM and ANQGSEA. The CDR3 has 15 amino acids. CDR3 sequence: CSVVQGARMGTEAFF. CDR3 bases: TGCAGCGTTGTGCAGGGGGCGCGTATGGGTACTGAAGCTTTCTTT. The entire variable domain, with the rest obtained from reference TRBV29-1 and TRBJ1-1, is as follows: SAVISQKPSRDICQRGTSLTIQCQVDSQVTMMFWYRQQPGQSLTLIATANQGSEATYESGFVIDKFPISRPNLTFSTLTVSNMSPEDSSIYLCSVVQGARMGTEAFFGQGTRLTVV.